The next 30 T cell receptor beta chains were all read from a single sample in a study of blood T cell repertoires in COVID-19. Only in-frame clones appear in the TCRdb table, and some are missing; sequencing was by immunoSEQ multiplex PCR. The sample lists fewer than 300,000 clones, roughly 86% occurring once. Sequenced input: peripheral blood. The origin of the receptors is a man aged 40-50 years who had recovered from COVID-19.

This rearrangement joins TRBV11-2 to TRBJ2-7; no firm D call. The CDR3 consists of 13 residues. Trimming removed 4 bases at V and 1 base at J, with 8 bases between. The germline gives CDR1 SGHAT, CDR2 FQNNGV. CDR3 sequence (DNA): TGTGCCAGCAGCTGGGCCAGATCCTACGAGCAGTACTTC. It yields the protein CASSWARSYEQYF. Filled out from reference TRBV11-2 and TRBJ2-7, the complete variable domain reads EAGVAQSPRYKIIEKRQSVAFWCNPISGHATLYWYQQILGQGPKLLIQFQNNGVVDDSQLPKDRFSAERLKGVDSTLKIQPAKLEDSAVYLCASSWARSYEQYFGPGTRLTVT.

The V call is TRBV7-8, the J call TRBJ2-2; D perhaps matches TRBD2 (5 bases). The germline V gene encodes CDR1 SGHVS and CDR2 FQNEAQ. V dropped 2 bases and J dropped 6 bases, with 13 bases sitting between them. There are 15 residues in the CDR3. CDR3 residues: CASSLSRSAAGELFF. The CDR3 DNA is TGTGCCAGCAGCTTATCCCGGTCAGCGGCCGGGGAGCTGTTTTTT.

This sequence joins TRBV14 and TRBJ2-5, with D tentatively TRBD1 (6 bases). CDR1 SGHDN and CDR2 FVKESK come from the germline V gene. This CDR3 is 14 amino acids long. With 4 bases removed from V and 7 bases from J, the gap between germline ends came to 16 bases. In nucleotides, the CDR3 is TGTGCCAGCAGCCCGCCCAGGGGAGAAACGACCCAGTACTTC. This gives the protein CASSPPRGETTQYF.

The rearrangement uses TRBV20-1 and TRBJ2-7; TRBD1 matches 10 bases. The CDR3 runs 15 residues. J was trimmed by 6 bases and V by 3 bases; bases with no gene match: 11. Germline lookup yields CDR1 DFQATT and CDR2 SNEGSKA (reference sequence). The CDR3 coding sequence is TGCAGTGCTAGTAGTATACGGACAGGGGGTCTCGAGCAGTACTTC. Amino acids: CSASSIRTGGLEQYF.

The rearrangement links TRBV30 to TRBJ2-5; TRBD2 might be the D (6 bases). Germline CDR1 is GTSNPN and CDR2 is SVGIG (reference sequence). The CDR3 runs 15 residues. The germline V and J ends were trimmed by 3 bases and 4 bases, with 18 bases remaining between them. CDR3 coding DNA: TGTGCCTGGAGACACGGGACGGGAGTTCGAGAGACCCAGTACTTC. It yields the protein CAWRHGTGVRETQYF. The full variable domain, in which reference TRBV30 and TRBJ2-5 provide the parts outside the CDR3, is SQTIHQWPATLVQPVGSPLSLECTVEGTSNPNLYWYRQAAGRGLQLLFYSVGIGQISSEVPQNLSASRPQDRQFILSSKKLLLSDSGFYLCAWRHGTGVRETQYFGPGTRLLVL.

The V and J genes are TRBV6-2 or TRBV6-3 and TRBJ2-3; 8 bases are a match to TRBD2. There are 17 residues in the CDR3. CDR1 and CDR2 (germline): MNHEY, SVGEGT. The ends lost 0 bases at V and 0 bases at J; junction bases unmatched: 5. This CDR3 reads CASSYSGASGSTDTQYF. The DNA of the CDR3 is TGTGCCAGCAGTTACTCTGGGGCTAGCGGGAGCACAGATACGCAGTATTTT.

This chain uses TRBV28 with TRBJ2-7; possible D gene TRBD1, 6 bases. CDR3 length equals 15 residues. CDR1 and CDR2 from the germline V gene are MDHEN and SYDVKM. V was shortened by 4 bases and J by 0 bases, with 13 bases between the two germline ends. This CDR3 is CASSSPGTTSYEQYF. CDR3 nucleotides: TGTGCCAGCAGTTCCCCGGGGACAACCTCCTACGAGCAGTACTTC. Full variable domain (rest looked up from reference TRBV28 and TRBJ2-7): DVKVTQSSRYLVKRTGEKVFLECVQDMDHENMFWYRQDPGLGLRLIYFSYDVKMKEKGDIPEGYSVSREKKERFSLILESASTNQTSMYLCASSSPGTTSYEQYFGPGTRLTVT.

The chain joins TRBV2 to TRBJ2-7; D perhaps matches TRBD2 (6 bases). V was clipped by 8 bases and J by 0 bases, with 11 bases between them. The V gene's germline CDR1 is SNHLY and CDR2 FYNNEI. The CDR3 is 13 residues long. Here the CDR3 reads CASGAGSSYEQYF. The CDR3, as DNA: TGTGCCAGCGGGGCGGGAAGCTCCTACGAGCAGTACTTC.

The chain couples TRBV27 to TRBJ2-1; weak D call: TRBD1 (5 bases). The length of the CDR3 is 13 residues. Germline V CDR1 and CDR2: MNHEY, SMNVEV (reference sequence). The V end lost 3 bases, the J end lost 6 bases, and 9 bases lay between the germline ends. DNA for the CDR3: TGTGCCAGCAGTTTCAGACAGACCAATGAGCAGTTCTTC. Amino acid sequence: CASSFRQTNEQFF.

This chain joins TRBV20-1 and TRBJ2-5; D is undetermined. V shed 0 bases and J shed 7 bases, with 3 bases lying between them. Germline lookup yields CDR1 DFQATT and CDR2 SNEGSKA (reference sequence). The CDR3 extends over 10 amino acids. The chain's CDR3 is CSARDRTQYF. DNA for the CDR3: TGCAGTGCTAGAGACCGGACCCAGTACTTC.

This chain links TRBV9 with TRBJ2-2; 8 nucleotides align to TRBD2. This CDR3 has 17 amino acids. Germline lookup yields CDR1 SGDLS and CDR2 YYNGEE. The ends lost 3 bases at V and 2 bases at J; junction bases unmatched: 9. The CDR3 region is CASSAEPAGDNTGELFF. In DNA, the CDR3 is TGTGCCAGCAGCGCCGAGCCAGCGGGAGATAACACCGGGGAGCTGTTTTTT. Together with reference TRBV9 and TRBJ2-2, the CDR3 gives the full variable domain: DSGVTQTPKHLITATGQRVTLRCSPRSGDLSVYWYQQSLDQGLQFLIQYYNGEERAKGNILERFSAQQFPDLHSELNLSSLELGDSALYFCASSAEPAGDNTGELFFGEGSRLTVL.

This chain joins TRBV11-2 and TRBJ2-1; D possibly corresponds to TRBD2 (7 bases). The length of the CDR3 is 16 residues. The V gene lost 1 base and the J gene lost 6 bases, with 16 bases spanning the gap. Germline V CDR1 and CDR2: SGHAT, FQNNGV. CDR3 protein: CASSLVGGGPLNEQFF. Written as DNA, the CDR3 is TGTGCCAGCAGCTTAGTTGGGGGGGGGCCTCTCAATGAGCAGTTCTTC.

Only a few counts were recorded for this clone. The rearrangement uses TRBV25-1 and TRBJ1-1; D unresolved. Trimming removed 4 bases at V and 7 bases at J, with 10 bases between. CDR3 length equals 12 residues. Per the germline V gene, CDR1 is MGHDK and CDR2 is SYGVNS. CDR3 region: CASSGGSNEAFF. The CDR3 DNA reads TGTGCCAGCAGTGGAGGGTCTAATGAAGCTTTCTTT.

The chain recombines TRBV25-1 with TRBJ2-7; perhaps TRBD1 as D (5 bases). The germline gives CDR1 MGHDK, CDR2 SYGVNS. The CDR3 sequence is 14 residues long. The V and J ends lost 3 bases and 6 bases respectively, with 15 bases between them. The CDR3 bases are TGTGCCAGCAGTGATGGGGCCCAGGGCTCCGAGCAGTACTTC. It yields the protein CASSDGAQGSEQYF.

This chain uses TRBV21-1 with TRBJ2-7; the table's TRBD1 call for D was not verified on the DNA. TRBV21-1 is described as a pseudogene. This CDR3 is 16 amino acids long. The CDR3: CASSKPHRPISYEQYF. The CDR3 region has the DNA TGTGCCAGCAGCAAGCCCCACAGGCCGATCTCCTACGAGCAGTACTTC.

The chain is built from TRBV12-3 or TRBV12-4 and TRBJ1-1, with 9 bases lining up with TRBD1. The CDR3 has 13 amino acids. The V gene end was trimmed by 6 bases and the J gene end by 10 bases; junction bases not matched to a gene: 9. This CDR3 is CASRRGQGPGAFF. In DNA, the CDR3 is TGTGCCAGCAGACGGGGACAGGGCCCTGGAGCTTTCTTT.

The CDR3 is CASSRIRTGENTIYF. CDR3 coding DNA: TGTGCCAGCTCACGAATCCGGACAGGGGAAAACACCATATATTTT. The chain links TRBV18 to TRBJ1-3; 9 bases map to TRBD1. The CDR3 extends over 15 amino acids. Germline trimming cut 4 bases from V and 6 bases from J; bases unmatched to any gene: 7. The germline V gene encodes CDR1 KGHSH and CDR2 LQKENI.

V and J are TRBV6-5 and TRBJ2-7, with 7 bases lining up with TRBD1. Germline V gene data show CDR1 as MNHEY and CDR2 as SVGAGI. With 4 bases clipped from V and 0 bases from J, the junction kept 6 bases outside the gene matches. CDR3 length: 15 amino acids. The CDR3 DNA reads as TGTGCCAGCAGTTCTAGACAGGGTTTCTCCTACGAGCAGTACTTC. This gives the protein CASSSRQGFSYEQYF.

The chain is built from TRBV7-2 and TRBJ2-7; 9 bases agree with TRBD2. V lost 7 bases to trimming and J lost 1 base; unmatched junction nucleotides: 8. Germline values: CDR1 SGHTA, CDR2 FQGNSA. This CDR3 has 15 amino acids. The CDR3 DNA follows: TGTGCCAGCATCCCGGGCGGGGGGGCATCCTACGAGCAGTACTTC. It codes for CASIPGGGASYEQYF.

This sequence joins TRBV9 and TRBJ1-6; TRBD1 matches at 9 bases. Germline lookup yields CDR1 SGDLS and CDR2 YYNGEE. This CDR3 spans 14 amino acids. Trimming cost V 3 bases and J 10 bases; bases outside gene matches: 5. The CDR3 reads CASSEDRGNSPLHF. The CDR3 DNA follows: TGTGCCAGCAGCGAGGACAGGGGCAACTCACCCCTCCACTTT.

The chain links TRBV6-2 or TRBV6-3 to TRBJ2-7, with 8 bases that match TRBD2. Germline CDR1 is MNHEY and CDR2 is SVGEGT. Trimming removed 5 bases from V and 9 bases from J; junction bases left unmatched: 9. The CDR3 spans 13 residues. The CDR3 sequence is CASSPAGGRRQYF. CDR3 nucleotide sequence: TGTGCCAGCAGTCCGGCGGGGGGACGACGGCAGTACTTC.

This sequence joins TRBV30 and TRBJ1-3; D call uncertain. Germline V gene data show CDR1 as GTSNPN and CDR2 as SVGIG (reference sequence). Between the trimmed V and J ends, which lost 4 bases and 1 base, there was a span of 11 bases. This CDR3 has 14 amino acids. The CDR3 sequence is CAWINAVSGNTIYF. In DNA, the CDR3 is TGTGCCTGGATTAACGCGGTTTCTGGAAACACCATATATTTT.

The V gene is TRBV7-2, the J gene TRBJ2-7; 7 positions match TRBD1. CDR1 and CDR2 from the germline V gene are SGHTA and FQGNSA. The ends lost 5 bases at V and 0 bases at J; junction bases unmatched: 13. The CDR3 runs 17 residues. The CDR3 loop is CASSRSTGTAISYEQYF. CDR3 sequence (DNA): TGTGCCAGCAGCCGTTCAACGGGGACAGCTATCTCCTACGAGCAGTACTTC. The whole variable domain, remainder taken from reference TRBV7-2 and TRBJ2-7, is GAGVSQSPSNKVTEKGKDVELRCDPISGHTALYWYRQSLGQGLEFLIYFQGNSAPDKSGLPSDRFSAERTGGSVSTLTIQRTQQEDSAVYLCASSRSTGTAISYEQYFGPGTRLTVT.

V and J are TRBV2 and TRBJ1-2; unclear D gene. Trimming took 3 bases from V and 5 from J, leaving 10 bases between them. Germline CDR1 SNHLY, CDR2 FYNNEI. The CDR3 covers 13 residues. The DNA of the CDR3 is TGTGCCAGCAGTGAGGAGGGAGGGTATGGCTACACCTTC. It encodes CASSEEGGYGYTF. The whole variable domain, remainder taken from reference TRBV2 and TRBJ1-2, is EPEVTQTPSHQVTQMGQEVILRCVPISNHLYFYWYRQILGQKVEFLVSFYNNEISEKSEIFDDQFSVERPDGSNFTLKIRSTKLEDSAMYFCASSEEGGYGYTFGSGTRLTVV.

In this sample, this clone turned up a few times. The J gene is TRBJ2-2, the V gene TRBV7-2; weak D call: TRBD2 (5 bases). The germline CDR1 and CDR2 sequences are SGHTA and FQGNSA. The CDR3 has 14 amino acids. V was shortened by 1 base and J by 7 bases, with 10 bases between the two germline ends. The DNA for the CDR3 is TGTGCCAGCAGCTTAGTTCGAGGGAACGGGGAGCTGTTTTTT. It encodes CASSLVRGNGELFF.

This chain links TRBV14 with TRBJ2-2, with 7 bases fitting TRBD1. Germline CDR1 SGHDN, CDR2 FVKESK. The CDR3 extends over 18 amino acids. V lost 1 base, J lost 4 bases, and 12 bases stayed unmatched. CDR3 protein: CASSQVVGTASRTGELFF. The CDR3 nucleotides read TGTGCCAGCAGCCAAGTGGTAGGGACAGCCTCGCGCACCGGGGAGCTGTTTTTT.

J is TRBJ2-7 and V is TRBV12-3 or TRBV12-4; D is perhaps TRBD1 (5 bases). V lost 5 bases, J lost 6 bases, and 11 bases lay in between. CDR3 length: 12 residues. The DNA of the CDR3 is TGTGCCAGCAGTCATCGTGGGGCCGAGCAGTACTTC. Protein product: CASSHRGAEQYF.

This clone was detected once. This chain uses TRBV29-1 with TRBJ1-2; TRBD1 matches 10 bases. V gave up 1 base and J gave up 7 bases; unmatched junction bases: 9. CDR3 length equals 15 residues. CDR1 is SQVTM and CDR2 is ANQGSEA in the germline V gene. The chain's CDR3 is CSVEGSGQGSPGYTF. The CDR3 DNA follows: TGCAGCGTTGAAGGCTCGGGACAGGGGTCTCCTGGCTACACCTTC.

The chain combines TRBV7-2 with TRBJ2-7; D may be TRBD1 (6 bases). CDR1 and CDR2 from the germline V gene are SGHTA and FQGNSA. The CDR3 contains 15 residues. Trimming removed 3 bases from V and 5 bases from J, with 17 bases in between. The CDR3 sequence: CASSFPSAGDHEQYF. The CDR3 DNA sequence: TGTGCCAGCAGCTTCCCATCGGCAGGGGACCACGAGCAGTACTTC. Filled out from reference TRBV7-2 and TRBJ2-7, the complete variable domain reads GAGVSQSPSNKVTEKGKDVELRCDPISGHTALYWYRQSLGQGLEFLIYFQGNSAPDKSGLPSDRFSAERTGGSVSTLTIQRTQQEDSAVYLCASSFPSAGDHEQYFGPGTRLTVT.

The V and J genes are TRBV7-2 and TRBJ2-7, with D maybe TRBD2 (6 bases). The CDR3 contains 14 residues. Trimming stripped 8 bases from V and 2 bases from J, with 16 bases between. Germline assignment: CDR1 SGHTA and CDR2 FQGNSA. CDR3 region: CASQTGTYAYEQYF. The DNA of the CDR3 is TGTGCCAGCCAGACCGGGACTTACGCCTACGAGCAGTACTTC.